The sample holds a few counts of the clone carrying this T cell receptor beta chain. The record originates from a study of graft-versus-host responses after intestinal transplantation. Study-wide background: Recipients were given multivisceral, liver-intestinal, or isolated intestinal transplants.

Deletions cut 6 bases from V and 4 bases from J, with 13 bases between. The germline V gene has CDR1 MNHNS and CDR2 SASEGT. This CDR3 has 15 residues. Method: immunoSEQ multiplex PCR; TCRdb's copy keeps in-frame clones and lacks some. This repertoire shows roughly 20,000 clones, more than 30% found once; its top ten account for roughly 1%. V is TRBV6-1 and J is TRBJ1-6; D perhaps matches TRBD1 (5 bases). Sequenced here: alloreactive CD4+ T cells from a mixed lymphocyte reaction culture, sampled before intestinal transplant. The subset: CFSE-low proliferating T cells sorted from roughly 6-day pre-transplant mixed lymphocyte reaction (GvH or HvG direction). The TCR was taken from a human patient who received an intestinal transplant. CDR3 bases: TGTGCCAGCAGACTCTCAGGGATATATAATTCACCCCTCCACTTT. This translates into CASRLSGIYNSPLHF.